The source of this T cell receptor beta chain is a study of graft-versus-host responses after intestinal transplantation. This CDR3 comprises 16 residues. Between the trimmed V and J ends, which lost 1 base and 6 bases, there was a span of 18 bases. The germline V gene encodes CDR1 PRHDT and CDR2 FYEKMQ (reference sequence). Here immunoSEQ multiplex PCR was the method, and the copy in TCRdb shows in-frame clones only, minus some. Among over 85,000 clones, 90% to 95% were seen once, and the ten largest hold more than 0.15%. Study-level findings and limits: Recipient marrow harbored GvH clones, some of which surfaced first in ileum or blood.

On this clone: Its specificity is not known.

The receptor's source is a human donor who was the organ donor for an intestinal transplant. This rearrangement joins TRBV13 to TRBJ1-1; D gene unclear. The sample consisted of unstimulated CD4+ T cells sorted from spleen or lymph node cells, taken before transplant. The CDR3 nucleotides are TGTGCCAGCAGCTTAGAACCCACCGTACCGCGGGCTGAAGCTTTCTTT. Translated: CASSLEPTVPRAEAFF.